The 30 T cell receptor beta chains below come from one sample, sequenced in a study of cytomegalovirus exposure and HLA in healthy donors. The repertoire was sequenced with immunoSEQ multiplex PCR; TCRdb's copy has only in-frame clones and lacks some. This sample carries nearly 200,000 clones, approximately 82% of them seen once, and the ten largest clones take about an eighth. Sequenced material: PBMCs. These receptors were collected from a woman under 40 in good health and CMV-seropositive.

This chain links TRBV18 with TRBJ2-7; a possible D gene is TRBD1 (5 bases). Trimming took 3 bases from V and 1 from J, leaving 16 bases between them. The CDR3 covers 16 residues. Germline V gene data show CDR1 as KGHSH and CDR2 as LQKENI. The CDR3 nucleotides read TGTGCCAGCTCACCCCCAACAGGAGCTGTATCCTACGAGCAGTACTTC. Protein sequence: CASSPPTGAVSYEQYF.

This clone was picked up a small number of times. The chain has TRBV5-1 and TRBJ2-7; possible D gene TRBD1, 5 bases. Per germline, CDR1 SGHRS and CDR2 YFSETQ. CDR3 length equals 13 residues. The ends were cut back, 1 base at V and 5 bases at J, with 10 bases in the middle. In DNA, the CDR3 is TGCGCCAGCAGCTTGCCGCCCAGGGACGAGCAGTACTTC. Amino acid sequence: CASSLPPRDEQYF.

CDR3 sequence reads: CASSLGQAFDEAFF. Here the CDR3 DNA reads TGTGCCAGCAGCTTAGGGCAGGCCTTCGACGAAGCTTTCTTT. The J gene is TRBJ1-1, the V gene TRBV7-9; unclear D gene. The CDR3 is 14 residues long. CDR1 and CDR2 from the germline V gene are SEHNR and FQNEAQ (reference sequence). The V end was cut by 1 base, the J end by 8 bases, with 14 bases between.

V is TRBV27 and J is TRBJ1-1; 9 positions match TRBD1. With 6 bases clipped from V and 10 bases from J, the junction kept 9 bases outside the gene matches. This CDR3 has 13 residues. Germline CDR1 MNHEY, CDR2 SMNVEV (reference sequence). The CDR3 region is CASSTSPGQGAFF. CDR3 bases: TGTGCCAGCAGCACTTCCCCGGGACAGGGAGCTTTCTTT.

J is TRBJ2-7 and V is TRBV7-2; 9 positions agree with TRBD1. With V trimmed by 2 bases and J by 3 bases, 5 bases remained unmatched. CDR1 and CDR2 from the germline V gene are SGHTA and FQGNSA. The CDR3 runs to 15 residues. The CDR3, as DNA: TGTGCCAGCAGCTTATCGTGGACAGGGGTCTACGAGCAGTACTTC. Its protein is CASSLSWTGVYEQYF. The whole variable domain, remainder taken from reference TRBV7-2 and TRBJ2-7, is GAGVSQSPSNKVTEKGKDVELRCDPISGHTALYWYRQSLGQGLEFLIYFQGNSAPDKSGLPSDRFSAERTGGSVSTLTIQRTQQEDSAVYLCASSLSWTGVYEQYFGPGTRLTVT.

The chain links TRBV28 to TRBJ1-1; D uncertain. The CDR3 spans 11 residues. CDR1 and CDR2 from the germline V gene are MDHEN and SYDVKM. Trimming shortened V by 7 bases and J by 5 bases, and 8 bases separated the two germline ends. The CDR3, as DNA: TGTGCCAGCATTTCAGCGACTGAAGCTTTCTTT. Its protein is CASISATEAFF.

This clone was counted once. The chain employs TRBV2 and TRBJ1-5, with TRBD1 matching over 7 bases. The CDR3 runs 16 residues. Germline V gene data show CDR1 as SNHLY and CDR2 as FYNNEI. The ends lost 5 bases at V and 0 bases at J; junction bases unmatched: 7. DNA for the CDR3: TGTGCCAGCAGTAAGGGGGCACCTATTAGCAATCAGCCCCAGCATTTT. Its translation is CASSKGAPISNQPQHF.

V gene TRBV15 combines with J gene TRBJ1-2, with D maybe TRBD1 (5 bases). Trimming removed 1 base from V and 0 bases from J, with 9 bases in between. The V gene's germline CDR1 is LNHNV and CDR2 YYDKDF (reference sequence). This CDR3 has 15 residues. CDR3 sequence: CATSRGPGTNYGYTF. The CDR3 nucleotides read TGTGCCACCAGCAGAGGTCCAGGGACTAACTATGGCTACACCTTC.

The chain carries TRBV27 and TRBJ1-1; D call uncertain. The CDR3 is 11 residues long. Germline V gene data show CDR1 as MNHEY and CDR2 as SMNVEV (reference sequence). The V end was cut by 8 bases, the J end by 6 bases, with 10 bases between. CDR3 DNA: TGTGCCAGCGGATCGGGAGCTGAAGCTTTCTTT. Its protein product is CASGSGAEAFF.

The rearrangement joins TRBV6-1 to TRBJ2-7, with a possible D match to TRBD1 (6 bases). CDR1 and CDR2 from the germline V gene are MNHNS and SASEGT. The CDR3 covers 14 residues. The germline V and J ends were trimmed by 2 bases and 0 bases, with 8 bases remaining between them. DNA for the CDR3: TGTGCCAGCAGTGAACAGGGGTTCTCCTACGAGCAGTACTTC. The encoded protein is CASSEQGFSYEQYF.

The genes are TRBV11-2 and TRBJ1-1; weak D call: TRBD1 (6 bases). Germline assignment: CDR1 SGHAT and CDR2 FQNNGV. The CDR3 loop spans 14 amino acids. Trimming pared 1 base from V and 6 bases from J, leaving 12 bases between. The CDR3 region is CASSLGPGAAEAFF. The CDR3 region has the DNA TGTGCCAGCAGCTTAGGGCCAGGGGCAGCTGAAGCTTTCTTT.

This chain links TRBV4-1 with TRBJ2-3, with 10 nucleotides matching TRBD2. Germline V gene lookup returns CDR1 MGHRA and CDR2 YSYEKL. The V segment lost 4 bases and the J segment 6 bases; nucleotides outside the gene matches: 7. The CDR3 is 15 residues long. The CDR3 DNA sequence: TGCGCCAGCAGCCCACTTCTAGCGGGAGCGGATACGCAGTATTTT. It specifies CASSPLLAGADTQYF.

V and J are TRBV11-2 and TRBJ2-1, with 12 bases matching TRBD1. This CDR3 has 16 residues. Trimming cost V 6 bases and J 10 bases; bases outside gene matches: 13. The germline CDR1 and CDR2 sequences are SGHAT and FQNNGV. The CDR3 spells CASRPNPGTGGREQFF. CDR3 DNA: TGTGCCAGCAGACCTAACCCCGGGACAGGGGGCAGAGAGCAGTTCTTC. Drawing the rest from reference TRBV11-2 and TRBJ2-1, the complete variable domain is EAGVAQSPRYKIIEKRQSVAFWCNPISGHATLYWYQQILGQGPKLLIQFQNNGVVDDSQLPKDRFSAERLKGVDSTLKIQPAKLEDSAVYLCASRPNPGTGGREQFFGPGTRLTVL.

Comments on this clone: Other DNA sequences in this specimen translate into the identical CDR3. The rearrangement uses TRBV7-8 and TRBJ2-7, with D uncertain. The length of the CDR3 is 12 residues. The ends were cut back, 1 base at V and 4 bases at J, with 5 bases in the middle. CDR1 is SGHVS and CDR2 is FQNEAQ in the germline V gene. CDR3: CASSLVVYEQYF. In DNA form, the CDR3 reads TGTGCCAGCAGCTTAGTAGTTTACGAGCAGTACTTC.

The chain carries TRBV5-6 and TRBJ1-5, with TRBD1 identical over 8 bases. Germline CDR1 SGHDT, CDR2 YYEEEE. After removal of 2 bases from V and 4 bases from J, the junction contained 5 bases not matched to a gene. This CDR3 comprises 15 residues. Here the CDR3 reads CASSFTGGPNQPQHF. DNA for the CDR3: TGTGCCAGCAGCTTTACAGGGGGTCCAAATCAGCCCCAGCATTTT.

The rearrangement joins TRBV28 to TRBJ2-7; D is possibly TRBD2 (6 bases). In germline, CDR1 is MDHEN, CDR2 SYDVKM. V lost 6 bases and J 7 bases, leaving 16 bases between the germline ends. This CDR3 contains 13 residues. In DNA, the CDR3 is TGTGCCAGCAGAACTAGCCCCTCCGGGGAGCAGTACTTC. Its protein product is CASRTSPSGEQYF.

This chain joins TRBV9 and TRBJ2-7; D perhaps matches TRBD2 (5 bases). The CDR3 runs to 12 residues. Germline CDR1 and CDR2: SGDLS and YYNGEE. The ends were cut back, 4 bases at V and 7 bases at J, with 12 bases in the middle. This CDR3 is CASSPRGQEQYF. The CDR3 DNA follows: TGTGCCAGCAGCCCCCGCGGGCAAGAGCAGTACTTC.

V and J are TRBV11-1 and TRBJ1-4; D call uncertain. Deletions cut 5 bases from V and 5 bases from J, with 6 bases between. The CDR3 is 12 residues long. The germline CDR1 and CDR2 sequences are SGHAT and FQDESV (reference sequence). CDR3: CASSHSNEKLFF. The CDR3 DNA is TGTGCCAGCAGCCACTCCAATGAAAAACTGTTTTTT.

The chain uses TRBV27 and TRBJ2-7; TRBD2 aligns across 10 bases. Germline V gene sequence: CDR1 MNHEY, CDR2 SMNVEV (reference sequence). V was pared by 0 bases and J by 11 bases, with 13 bases of the junction left unmatched. This CDR3 contains 16 residues. Here the CDR3 reads CASSLSAGLAFKGEYF. The DNA for the CDR3 is TGTGCCAGCAGTTTATCAGCGGGACTAGCGTTTAAGGGGGAGTACTTC.

The V and J genes are TRBV28 and TRBJ2-7; the match to TRBD1 covers 7 bases. Looked up from germline, CDR1 is MDHEN and CDR2 is SYDVKM. The CDR3 runs to 12 residues. Trimming removed 6 bases from V and 6 bases from J; junction bases left unmatched: 5. In nucleotides, the CDR3 is TGTGCCAGCAGCGACAGGGTCAGCGAGCAGTACTTC. Its translation is CASSDRVSEQYF.

The chain links TRBV9 to TRBJ2-5; a possible D gene is TRBD2 (5 bases). The V end was cut by 3 bases, the J end by 4 bases, with 19 bases between. CDR1 and CDR2 from the germline V gene are SGDLS and YYNGEE. There are 16 residues in the CDR3. The CDR3 region has the DNA TGTGCCAGCAGCGAAAGGGTCGGGGTCTCCGGAGAGACCCAGTACTTC. It encodes CASSERVGVSGETQYF.

There are a few counts of this clone. The V and J genes are TRBV30 and TRBJ1-1; TRBD1 agrees at 9 bases. The germline V gene has CDR1 GTSNPN and CDR2 SVGIG (reference sequence). J lost 1 base, V lost 2 bases, and 2 bases had no gene match. The CDR3 consists of 14 residues. Here the CDR3 reads CAWSWDRENTEAFF. DNA of the CDR3: TGTGCCTGGAGTTGGGACAGGGAGAACACTGAAGCTTTCTTT.

This clone was detected only a few times. The gene calls are TRBV9 and TRBJ1-1; 7 nucleotides match TRBD1. The CDR3 has 13 amino acids. Germline CDR1 reads SGDLS; CDR2 reads YYNGEE. V shed 0 bases, J shed 8 bases, and the junction held 4 bases outside the gene matches. This CDR3 is CASSVDLTGEAFF. In DNA form, the CDR3 reads TGTGCCAGCAGCGTAGACCTGACAGGGGAAGCTTTCTTT.

This chain uses TRBV6-5 with TRBJ2-7; tentative D call: TRBD2 (5 bases). Deletions cut 6 bases from V and 3 bases from J, with 12 bases between. The germline V gene has CDR1 MNHEY and CDR2 SVGAGI. The CDR3 runs 13 residues. The CDR3 bases are TGTGCCAGCAGCAGAACTAGTATCTACGAGCAGTACTTC. Its protein is CASSRTSIYEQYF.

V usage is TRBV4-1 and J usage is TRBJ1-2; D ambiguous. The CDR3 totals 13 residues. In germline, CDR1 is MGHRA, CDR2 YSYEKL. Trimming took 0 bases from V and 4 from J, leaving 6 bases between them. In DNA form, the CDR3 reads TGCGCCAGCAGCCAAGATGGCAGCTATGGCTACACCTTC. This sequence encodes CASSQDGSYGYTF.

Regarding this clone: One junction end does not reproduce the germline sequence, and a read error may be involved. The V gene is TRBV29-1, the J gene TRBJ1-1; TRBD1 is a possible D gene (6 bases). The length of the CDR3 is 14 residues. Per the germline V gene, CDR1 is SQVTM and CDR2 is ANQGSEA. As DNA, the CDR3 is TGCAACGTTGATCTGAGGCGGGGGCGCACTGAAGCTTTCTTT. This gives the protein CNVDLRRGRTEAFF. Complete variable domain (other parts from reference TRBV29-1 and TRBJ1-1): SAVISQKPSRDICQRGTSLTIQCQVDSQVTMMFWYRQQPGQSLTLIATANQGSEATYESGFVIDKFPISRPNLTFSTLTVSNMSPEDSSIYLCNVDLRRGRTEAFFGQGTRLTVV.

This chain links TRBV27 with TRBJ2-1, with D uncertain. The CDR3 runs 18 residues. From germline, CDR1 is MNHEY and CDR2 SMNVEV (reference sequence). With 2 bases removed from V and 6 bases from J, the gap between germline ends came to 23 bases. The CDR3 here is CASSLPHYGDATGNEQFF. The CDR3 region has the DNA TGTGCCAGCAGTTTACCCCACTATGGCGATGCGACTGGCAATGAGCAGTTCTTC.

This clone was seen once. V and J are TRBV5-1 and TRBJ2-5; 9 positions agree with TRBD2. The CDR3 has 15 amino acids. V shed 1 base, J shed 2 bases, and the junction held 3 bases outside the gene matches. Germline lookup yields CDR1 SGHRS and CDR2 YFSETQ. The CDR3 here is CASSLLAGVQETQYF. The CDR3 region has the DNA TGCGCCAGCAGCTTGTTAGCGGGAGTACAAGAGACCCAGTACTTC.

The rearrangement uses TRBV27 and TRBJ1-4, with a possible D match to TRBD1 (5 bases). The CDR3 has 15 amino acids. Germline V CDR1 and CDR2: MNHEY, SMNVEV (reference sequence). V was trimmed by 5 bases and J by 0 bases, leaving 10 bases between them. The DNA of the CDR3 is TGTGCCAGCAGTACCGGACATTCAACTAATGAAAAACTGTTTTTT. It encodes CASSTGHSTNEKLFF.

This clone was recorded a few times. This chain uses TRBV10-3 with TRBJ1-5; D is undetermined. The CDR3 runs 14 residues. V was shortened by 6 bases and J by 2 bases, with 11 bases between the two germline ends. Germline CDR1 reads ENHRY; CDR2 reads SYGVKD. The CDR3 DNA reads as TGTGCCATCAGCGCGATAGCGGGCAATCAGCCCCAGCATTTT. This translates into CAISAIAGNQPQHF.